This passage covers 20 T cell receptor beta chains from one sample sequenced in a study of beta chain features in type 1 diabetes. Sequencing targeted expressed TCRB transcripts, as all isolated RNA had been reverse transcribed. Generated by immunoSEQ multiplex PCR, the TCRdb table keeps only in-frame clones and is missing some. Of 30,000 to 45,000 clones listed, 55% to 70% are singletons. The sample was Tregs from blood. The source of these receptors is a woman in her thirties in good health.

The chain combines TRBV7-9 with TRBJ2-7; 9 bases align to TRBD1. The CDR3 runs to 15 residues. V lost 5 bases, J lost 3 bases, and 8 bases stayed unmatched. The germline CDR1 and CDR2 sequences are SEHNR and FQNEAQ (reference sequence). The CDR3: CASSLRGTGRYEQYF. The CDR3 DNA reads as TGTGCCAGCAGCCTCAGGGGGACAGGGCGCTACGAGCAGTACTTC.

The chain carries TRBV6-6 and TRBJ1-5; unclear D gene. Germline V gene sequence: CDR1 MNHNY, CDR2 SVGAGI (reference sequence). This CDR3 is built from 13 residues. V was shortened by 8 bases and J by 0 bases, with 8 bases between the two germline ends. The CDR3 DNA reads TGTGCCAGCGGGCAGTATAGCAATCAGCCCCAGCATTTT. This encodes CASGQYSNQPQHF.

This clone showed up just a few times. V is TRBV5-5 and J is TRBJ2-1; 10 nucleotides agree with TRBD2. CDR1 and CDR2 (germline): SGHKS, YYEKEE (reference sequence). The CDR3 loop spans 15 amino acids. The junction had 2 bases not matched to a gene; V was cut back by 4 bases and J by 1 base. CDR3 sequence reads: CASSPLAGSYNEQFF. The CDR3, as DNA: TGTGCCAGCAGCCCACTAGCGGGATCCTACAATGAGCAGTTCTTC. Filled out from reference TRBV5-5 and TRBJ2-1, the complete variable domain reads DAGVTQSPTHLIKTRGQQVTLRCSPISGHKSVSWYQQVLGQGPQFIFQYYEKEERGRGNFPDRFSARQFPNYSSELNVNALLLGDSALYLCASSPLAGSYNEQFFGPGTRLTVL.

The rearrangement uses TRBV2 and TRBJ2-1; tentative D call: TRBD2 (6 bases). CDR1 is SNHLY, CDR2 FYNNEI, per germline. V was pared by 4 bases and J by 7 bases, with 14 bases between. The CDR3 runs to 14 residues. The CDR3 DNA follows: TGTGCCAGCAGTGCATCGGCGGGGAGAAATGAGCAGTTCTTC. This sequence encodes CASSASAGRNEQFF.

This clone was counted a few times. The V call is TRBV30, the J call TRBJ2-7; 9 bases align to TRBD2. This CDR3 has 16 residues. From germline, CDR1 is GTSNPN and CDR2 SVGIG (reference sequence). V lost 3 bases and J lost 4; bases outside the gene matches: 13. CDR3 coding DNA: TGTGCCTGGAGACTGGGGGGTAGCGGGAGAAGGTACGAGCAGTACTTC. This gives the protein CAWRLGGSGRRYEQYF.

This chain connects TRBV7-2 to TRBJ2-1; 9 positions match TRBD2. CDR3 length: 15 amino acids. The ends lost 5 bases at V and 6 bases at J; junction bases unmatched: 8. Germline CDR1 reads SGHTA; CDR2 reads FQGNSA. The CDR3 bases are TGTGCCAGCAGCCCCGGGGTAGCGGGAGTCAATGAGCAGTTCTTC. As protein: CASSPGVAGVNEQFF.

V usage is TRBV21-1 and J usage is TRBJ2-7; the listed D gene, TRBD1, was not tested against the DNA. TRBV21-1 is noted as a pseudogene. The CDR3 covers 14 residues. The CDR3 spells CASSKLDRSYEQYF. The CDR3 nucleotides are TGTGCCAGCAGCAAATTGGACAGATCCTACGAGCAGTACTTC.

This clone was detected a few times. V usage is TRBV19 and J usage is TRBJ2-1; D is unclear. The CDR3 sequence is 15 residues long. The germline gives CDR1 LNHDA, CDR2 SQIVND (reference sequence). The V end was cut by 2 bases, the J end by 0 bases, with 8 bases between. The DNA of the CDR3 is TGTGCCAGTAGTATAAGCTTTAGCTCCTACAATGAGCAGTTCTTC. Its protein is CASSISFSSYNEQFF.

V gene TRBV7-8 combines with J gene TRBJ1-1, with unresolved D. The V and J ends lost 5 bases and 2 bases respectively, with 15 bases between them. Per germline, CDR1 SGHVS and CDR2 FQNEAQ. The CDR3 length is 15 residues. The CDR3 loop reads CASSLGGQINTEAFF. In DNA form, the CDR3 reads TGTGCCAGCAGCCTAGGCGGCCAGATTAACACTGAAGCTTTCTTT.

The chain combines TRBV29-1 with TRBJ2-5; a possible D gene is TRBD2 (6 bases). Looked up from germline, CDR1 is SQVTM and CDR2 is ANQGSEA. CDR3 length equals 15 residues. V lost 4 bases and J 6 bases, leaving 21 bases between the germline ends. This chain's CDR3 is CSVVGSTGEEKTQYF. The DNA for the CDR3 is TGCAGCGTTGTTGGGAGTACGGGAGAGGAGAAGACCCAGTACTTC.

This chain connects TRBV5-1 to TRBJ1-5; possible D gene TRBD1, 5 bases. This CDR3 contains 13 residues. Germline loops: CDR1 SGHRS, CDR2 YFSETQ. V lost 4 bases, J lost 9 bases, and 14 bases lay in between. In DNA form, the CDR3 reads TGCGCCAGCAGCACTAGTCCCGGGGGGCCCCAGCATTTT. It codes for CASSTSPGGPQHF.

The chain is built from TRBV9 and TRBJ2-7; TRBD2 matches at 7 bases. This CDR3 region has 12 residues. Germline lookup yields CDR1 SGDLS and CDR2 YYNGEE. Losses at the gene ends were 1 base for V and 6 bases for J; bases not matched to a gene: 1. This chain's CDR3 is CASSVIAGEQYF. CDR3 coding DNA: TGTGCCAGCAGCGTAATAGCGGGCGAGCAGTACTTC.

In this sample, this clone turned up a few times. This rearrangement joins TRBV7-2 to TRBJ2-5, with unresolved D. The V gene's germline CDR1 is SGHTA and CDR2 FQGNSA. V was trimmed by 4 bases and J by 5 bases, leaving 14 bases between them. The CDR3 is 14 residues long. The CDR3 reads CASSSPGEVETQYF. The CDR3 DNA is TGTGCCAGCAGCTCCCCCGGAGAGGTGGAGACCCAGTACTTC. Combining the CDR3 with reference TRBV7-2 and TRBJ2-5 gives the whole variable domain GAGVSQSPSNKVTEKGKDVELRCDPISGHTALYWYRQSLGQGLEFLIYFQGNSAPDKSGLPSDRFSAERTGGSVSTLTIQRTQQEDSAVYLCASSSPGEVETQYFGPGTRLLVL.

The chain has TRBV7-3 and TRBJ1-2, with 10 bases matching TRBD1. Looked up from germline, CDR1 is SGHTA and CDR2 is FQGTGA. V trimming: 2 bases; J trimming: 6 bases; junction bases outside the gene matches: 3. The CDR3 runs 14 residues. The CDR3 loop is CASSLYGTGDGYTF. As DNA, the CDR3 is TGTGCCAGCAGCTTATATGGGACAGGGGATGGCTACACCTTC.

This chain joins TRBV7-9 and TRBJ1-1; 7 bases map to TRBD1. The junction had 10 bases not matched to a gene; V was cut back by 5 bases and J by 4 bases. The CDR3 spans 15 residues. The V gene's germline CDR1 is SEHNR and CDR2 FQNEAQ (reference sequence). CDR3 residues: CASSTYRQGLTEAFF. Written as DNA, the CDR3 is TGTGCCAGCAGCACCTACCGACAGGGACTCACTGAAGCTTTCTTT.

V usage is TRBV28 and J usage is TRBJ1-5, with no clear D. In germline, CDR1 is MDHEN, CDR2 SYDVKM. Trimming took off 2 bases at V and 3 bases at J, with 8 bases between the two ends. This CDR3 is built from 14 residues. The CDR3 region is CASSLLQDNQPQHF. CDR3 coding DNA: TGTGCCAGCAGTTTACTTCAGGACAATCAGCCCCAGCATTTT.

The DNA of the CDR3 is TGTGCCAGCAGCTTAGCGTCTATAGCGGTACTTAACACCGGGGAGCTGTTTTTT. Protein sequence: CASSLASIAVLNTGELFF. The rearrangement links TRBV7-8 to TRBJ2-2; TRBD2 might be the D (6 bases). The CDR3 has 18 amino acids. V lost 0 bases and J lost 2, with 16 bases in between. Germline CDR1 is SGHVS and CDR2 is FQNEAQ.

The rearrangement uses TRBV6-5 and TRBJ2-2; tentatively, D is TRBD1 (5 bases). The CDR3 consists of 14 residues. V dropped 11 bases and J dropped 0 bases, with 13 bases sitting between them. CDR1 is MNHEY, CDR2 SVGAGI, per germline. CDR3 nucleotides: TGTGCCGTACAGGCTTTTACGAACACCGGGGAGCTGTTTTTT. Translated: CAVQAFTNTGELFF.

This chain connects TRBV7-8 to TRBJ2-1, with 11 nucleotides matching TRBD2. The germline V gene has CDR1 SGHVS and CDR2 FQNEAQ. CDR3 length equals 16 residues. J was trimmed by 15 bases and V by 5 bases; bases with no gene match: 18. The CDR3 nucleotides read TGTGCCAGCAGCCCCTGGGGACTAGCGGCGCCGGAGGTCCCGTTCTTC. This gives the protein CASSPWGLAAPEVPFF.

The chain combines TRBV4-3 with TRBJ2-5; D is unclear. V was shortened by 0 bases and J by 9 bases, with 17 bases between the two germline ends. The V gene's germline CDR1 is LGHNA and CDR2 YSLEER. CDR3 size: 15 residues. The CDR3 DNA reads TGCGCCAGCAGCCAAGACCACCGCGGCGGTCGGGCCCAGTACTTC. It yields the protein CASSQDHRGGRAQYF.